This T cell receptor (beta chain) is from a study of T cells after posttransplantation cyclophosphamide. The data were produced by immunoSEQ multiplex PCR, yet TCRdb's version contains in-frame clones alone and is incomplete. Observed in the sample are fewer than 11,000 clones, none of them singletons. Busulfan-fludarabine conditioning, marrow transplant, and cyclophosphamide on days +3 and +4 were administered. Trimming took 5 bases from V and 15 from J; bases not matched to a gene: 10. Germline V gene sequence: CDR1 SGHTA, CDR2 FQGTGA. This CDR3 region has 13 residues. In this sample, this clone turned up many times.

J is TRBJ2-1 and V is TRBV7-3; the match to TRBD2 covers 10 bases. The material sequenced was PBMCs, taken after allogeneic stem cell transplant with posttransplant cyclophosphamide. This sequence was found in a female patient aged 40-50 years who received an allogeneic stem cell transplant from a related donor, was CMV-positive, and had no GVHD. Some T cells may be supplied by the graft donor. CDR3 protein: CASSQIAGGTAFF. DNA for the CDR3: TGTGCCAGCAGCCAAATAGCGGGGGGTACGGCGTTCTTC.